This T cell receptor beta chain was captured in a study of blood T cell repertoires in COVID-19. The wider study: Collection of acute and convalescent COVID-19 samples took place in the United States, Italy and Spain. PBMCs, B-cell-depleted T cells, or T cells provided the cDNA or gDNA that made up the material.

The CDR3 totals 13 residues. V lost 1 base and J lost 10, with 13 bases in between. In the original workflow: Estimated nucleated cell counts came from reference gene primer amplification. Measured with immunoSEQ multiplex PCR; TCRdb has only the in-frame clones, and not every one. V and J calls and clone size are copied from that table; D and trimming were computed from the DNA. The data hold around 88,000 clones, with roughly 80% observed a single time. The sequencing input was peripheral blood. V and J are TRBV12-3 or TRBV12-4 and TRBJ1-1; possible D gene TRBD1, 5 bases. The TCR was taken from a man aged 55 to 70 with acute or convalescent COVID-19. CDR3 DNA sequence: TGTGCCAGCAGTTTAGTTCAGGGTATGGGAGCTTTCTTT. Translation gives CASSLVQGMGAFF.